This T cell receptor beta chain stems from a study of lymphopenia after photon versus proton radiotherapy. Study conclusions and caveats: A bigger post-nadir fall in TCR diversity correlated inversely with survival time in deceased patients.

Per germline, CDR1 SGDLS and CDR2 YYNGEE. Between the trimmed V and J ends, which lost 0 bases and 2 bases, there was a span of 12 bases. The CDR3 consists of 15 residues. Here immunoSEQ multiplex PCR was the method, and the copy in TCRdb shows in-frame clones only, minus some. There are about 7,200 clones in the sample; under 90% occur only once, and 15% to 20% lies in the top ten. With regard to this clone: The target antigen is unknown.

The receptor comes from a man aged 60 to 69 with cholangiocarcinoma. Sequences were derived from peripheral blood, sampled from a patient treated with photon-based radiotherapy. The chain joins TRBV9 to TRBJ2-7; D possibly corresponds to TRBD2 (6 bases). CDR3 DNA: TGTGCCAGCAGCGTAGATCTGGCGGGACCCTACGAGCAGTACTTC. Translation gives CASSVDLAGPYEQYF.